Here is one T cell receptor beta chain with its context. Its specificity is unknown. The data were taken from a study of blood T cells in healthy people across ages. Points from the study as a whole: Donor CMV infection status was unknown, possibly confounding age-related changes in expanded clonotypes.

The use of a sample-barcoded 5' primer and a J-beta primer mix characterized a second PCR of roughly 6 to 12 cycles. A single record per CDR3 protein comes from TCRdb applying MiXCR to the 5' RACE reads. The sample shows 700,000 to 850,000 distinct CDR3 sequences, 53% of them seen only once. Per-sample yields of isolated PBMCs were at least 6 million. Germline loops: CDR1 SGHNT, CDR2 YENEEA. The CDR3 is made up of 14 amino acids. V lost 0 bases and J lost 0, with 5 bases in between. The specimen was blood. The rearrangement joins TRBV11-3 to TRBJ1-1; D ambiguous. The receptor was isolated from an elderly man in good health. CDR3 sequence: CASSLDQMNTEAFF. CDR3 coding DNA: TGTGCCAGCAGCTTAGATCAAATGAACACTGAAGCTTTCTTT. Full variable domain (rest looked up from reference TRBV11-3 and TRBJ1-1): EAGVVQSPRYKIIEKKQPVAFWCNPISGHNTLYWYLQNLGQGPELLIRYENEEAVDDSQLPKDRFSAERLKGVDSTLKIQPAELGDSAVYLCASSLDQMNTEAFFGQGTRLTVV.